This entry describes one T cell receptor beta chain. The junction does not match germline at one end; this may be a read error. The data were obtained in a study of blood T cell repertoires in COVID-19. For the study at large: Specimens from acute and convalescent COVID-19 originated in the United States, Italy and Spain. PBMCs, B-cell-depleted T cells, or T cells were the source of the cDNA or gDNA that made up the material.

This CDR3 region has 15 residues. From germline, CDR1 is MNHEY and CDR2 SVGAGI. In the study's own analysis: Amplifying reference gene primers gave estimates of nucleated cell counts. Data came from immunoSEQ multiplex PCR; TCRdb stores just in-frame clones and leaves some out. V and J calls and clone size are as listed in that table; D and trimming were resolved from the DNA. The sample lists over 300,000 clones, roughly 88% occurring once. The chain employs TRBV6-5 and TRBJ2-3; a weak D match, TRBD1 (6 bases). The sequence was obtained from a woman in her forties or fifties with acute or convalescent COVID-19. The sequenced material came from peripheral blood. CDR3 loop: CASSDSRTGTDTQYF. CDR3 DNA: TGTGCCAGCAGTGACTCCCGGACAGGCACAGATACGCAGTATTTT.